Listed below are T cell receptor beta chains from one sample, sequenced in a study of T cell responses to AZD1222 COVID-19 vaccine. Produced via immunoSEQ multiplex PCR; TCRdb's table is partial and in-frame only. The data hold tens of thousands of clones, with around 90% observed a single time. The sample in question was peripheral blood, obtained on day 0 of AZD1222 vaccination. These receptor sequences come from an adult in good health. CDR3s include the opening cysteine and the closing phenylalanine or tryptophan. The D gene is left open where the match is weak. Clone size appears in some rows only: once, few, many, or a class for an expanded clone.

clone size: NA
V gene: TRBV7-2
D gene: NA
J gene: TRBJ1-2
CDR3 protein: CASSLYRVDYGYTF
CDR3 DNA: TGTGCCAGCAGCTTATACAGGGTTGACTATGGCTACACCTTC

clone size: NA
V gene: TRBV29-1
D gene: NA
J gene: TRBJ1-3
CDR3 protein: CSVLTEWRNTIYF
CDR3 DNA: TGCAGCGTACTGACAGAATGGAGAAACACCATATATTTT

clone size: NA
V gene: TRBV4-2
D gene: TRBD1
J gene: TRBJ2-6
CDR3 protein: CASSQGTGTGSSGANVLTF
CDR3 DNA: TGTGCCAGCAGCCAGGGAACCGGGACAGGTTCATCTGGGGCCAACGTCCTGACTTTC

clone size: NA
V gene: TRBV10-3
D gene: TRBD1
J gene: TRBJ1-5
CDR3 protein: CAISEQQGYQPQHF
CDR3 DNA: TGTGCCATCAGTGAGCAACAGGGGTATCAGCCCCAGCATTTT

clone size: NA
V gene: TRBV11-2
D gene: NA
J gene: TRBJ2-2
CDR3 protein: CASSARWDTGELFF
CDR3 DNA: TGTGCCAGCAGCGCTAGGTGGGACACCGGGGAGCTGTTTTTT

clone size: NA
V gene: TRBV4-2
D gene: NA
J gene: TRBJ1-3
CDR3 protein: CASSQPLGGAGNTIYF
CDR3 DNA: TGTGCCAGCAGCCAACCCCTCGGGGGTGCTGGAAACACCATATATTTT

clone size: NA
V gene: TRBV2
D gene: NA
J gene: TRBJ2-1
CDR3 protein: CASSSTGTASSYNEQFF
CDR3 DNA: TGTGCCAGCAGCTCTACCGGGACGGCGAGCTCCTACAATGAGCAGTTCTTC

clone size: NA
V gene: TRBV7-3
D gene: NA
J gene: TRBJ1-2
CDR3 protein: CASSLGSETNYGYTF
CDR3 DNA: TGTGCCAGCAGCTTAGGTTCGGAAACGAACTATGGCTACACCTTC

clone size: NA
V gene: TRBV7-9
D gene: NA
J gene: TRBJ1-2
CDR3 protein: CASSLAFLGTPNYGYTF
CDR3 DNA: TGTGCCAGCAGCTTAGCCTTTTTAGGGACACCTAACTATGGCTACACCTTC

clone size: NA
V gene: TRBV4-3
D gene: TRBD1
J gene: TRBJ1-2
CDR3 protein: CASSQDRGLGYTF
CDR3 DNA: TGCGCCAGCAGTCAGGACAGGGGGCTTGGCTACACCTTC

clone size: NA
V gene: TRBV2
D gene: NA
J gene: TRBJ2-2
CDR3 protein: CASSDVADTGELFF
CDR3 DNA: TGTGCCAGCAGTGATGTGGCGGACACCGGGGAGCTGTTTTTT

clone size: NA
V gene: TRBV4-3
D gene: NA
J gene: TRBJ1-2
CDR3 protein: CASSQDPWTEKFYGYTF
CDR3 DNA: TGCGCCAGCAGCCAAGACCCCTGGACAGAGAAGTTCTATGGCTACACCTTC

clone size: NA
V gene: TRBV3-1/TRBV3-2
D gene: TRBD2
J gene: TRBJ2-1
CDR3 protein: CASSQDGVAGPWRNEQFF
CDR3 DNA: TGTGCCAGCAGCCAAGATGGGGTAGCGGGGCCATGGAGGAATGAGCAGTTCTTC

clone size: NA
V gene: TRBV9
D gene: NA
J gene: TRBJ2-3
CDR3 protein: CASRKGGAGTDTQYF
CDR3 DNA: TGTGCCAGCAGAAAAGGCGGGGCCGGCACAGATACGCAGTATTTT

clone size: NA
V gene: TRBV19
D gene: NA
J gene: TRBJ1-6
CDR3 protein: CASSMGYGGTLNSPLHF
CDR3 DNA: TGTGCCAGTAGTATGGGCTATGGGGGGACTCTCAATTCACCCCTCCACTTT

clone size: NA
V gene: TRBV6-5
D gene: TRBD1
J gene: TRBJ1-1
CDR3 protein: CASSYLQGGANTEAFF
CDR3 DNA: TGTGCCAGCAGTTACCTACAGGGGGGAGCCAACACTGAAGCTTTCTTT

clone size: NA
V gene: TRBV5-1
D gene: NA
J gene: TRBJ2-7
CDR3 protein: CASSPTTYEQYF
CDR3 DNA: TGCGCCAGCAGCCCTACTACCTACGAGCAGTACTTC

clone size: NA
V gene: TRBV19
D gene: TRBD2
J gene: TRBJ2-1
CDR3 protein: CASSISTSGSIEQFF
CDR3 DNA: TGTGCCAGTAGTATTAGTACTAGCGGGAGTATTGAGCAGTTCTTC

clone size: once
V gene: TRBV9
D gene: TRBD1
J gene: TRBJ2-2
CDR3 protein: CASSATGQGVGELFF
CDR3 DNA: TGTGCCAGCAGCGCCACGGGACAGGGGGTCGGGGAGCTGTTTTTT

clone size: NA
V gene: TRBV30
D gene: NA
J gene: TRBJ1-1
CDR3 protein: CAWIVDTLGGAFF
CDR3 DNA: TGTGCCTGGATCGTCGATACGCTCGGAGGGGCTTTCTTT

clone size: NA
V gene: TRBV7-8
D gene: TRBD1
J gene: TRBJ2-5
CDR3 protein: CASSLGPGQQETQYF
CDR3 DNA: TGTGCCAGCAGCTTAGGACCGGGACAGCAAGAGACCCAGTACTTC

clone size: NA
V gene: TRBV5-1
D gene: TRBD2
J gene: TRBJ2-7
CDR3 protein: CASSSYQSAGLLAYEQYF
CDR3 DNA: TGCGCCAGCAGCTCTTACCAATCCGCGGGACTACTGGCCTACGAGCAGTACTTC

clone size: NA
V gene: TRBV27
D gene: TRBD1
J gene: TRBJ2-6
CDR3 protein: CASSTSWTGERVLTF
CDR3 DNA: TGTGCCAGCAGTACTAGTTGGACAGGGGAGAGGGTCCTGACTTTC

clone size: NA
V gene: TRBV25-1
D gene: TRBD1
J gene: TRBJ1-2
CDR3 protein: CASSDPGGLYGYTF
CDR3 DNA: TGTGCCAGCAGTGATCCAGGGGGCCTCTATGGCTACACCTTC

clone size: NA
V gene: TRBV6-2/TRBV6-3
D gene: TRBD2
J gene: TRBJ2-5
CDR3 protein: CASSYTSSGGAETQYF
CDR3 DNA: TGTGCCAGCAGTTACACGTCTAGCGGGGGGGCGGAGACCCAGTACTTC

clone size: NA
V gene: TRBV6-5
D gene: NA
J gene: TRBJ1-1
CDR3 protein: CASSSPPTVAAFF
CDR3 DNA: TGTGCCAGCAGTTCACCCCCCACAGTGGCGGCTTTCTTT

clone size: NA
V gene: TRBV9
D gene: NA
J gene: TRBJ2-5
CDR3 protein: CASSVGGLGETQYF
CDR3 DNA: TGTGCCAGCAGCGTAGGAGGGTTGGGAGAGACCCAGTACTTC

clone size: NA
V gene: TRBV19
D gene: NA
J gene: TRBJ1-5
CDR3 protein: CASSIPYYKDQPQHF
CDR3 DNA: TGTGCCAGTAGTATCCCTTACTATAAGGATCAGCCCCAGCATTTT

clone size: NA
V gene: TRBV5-1
D gene: NA
J gene: TRBJ2-1
CDR3 protein: CASSWGARGNEQFF
CDR3 DNA: TGCGCCAGCAGCTGGGGGGCTCGTGGGAATGAGCAGTTCTTC

clone size: once
V gene: TRBV19
D gene: NA
J gene: TRBJ1-5
CDR3 protein: CASSMYVNQPQHF
CDR3 DNA: TGTGCCAGTAGTATGTATGTCAATCAGCCCCAGCATTTT

clone size: NA
V gene: TRBV19
D gene: TRBD1
J gene: TRBJ1-6
CDR3 protein: CASSMRGLDSPLHF
CDR3 DNA: TGTGCCAGTAGTATGAGGGGGCTGGATTCACCCCTCCACTTT

clone size: NA
V gene: TRBV4-2
D gene: TRBD1
J gene: TRBJ1-2
CDR3 protein: CASSQALTLQGRDGYTF
CDR3 DNA: TGTGCCAGCAGCCAAGCTCTGACCTTACAGGGGCGCGATGGCTACACCTTC

clone size: NA
V gene: TRBV9
D gene: NA
J gene: TRBJ1-2
CDR3 protein: CASSVGLLGAGEPYGYTF
CDR3 DNA: TGTGCCAGCAGCGTAGGACTACTAGGAGCAGGGGAACCCTATGGCTACACCTTC

clone size: NA
V gene: TRBV7-3
D gene: TRBD1
J gene: TRBJ1-2
CDR3 protein: CASSLMPGGANYGYTF
CDR3 DNA: TGTGCCAGCAGCTTAATGCCAGGGGGCGCGAACTATGGCTACACCTTC

clone size: NA
V gene: TRBV11-1
D gene: NA
J gene: TRBJ1-1
CDR3 protein: CASSLDVGRRTEAFF
CDR3 DNA: TGTGCCAGCAGCTTAGACGTGGGCCGGCGGACTGAAGCTTTCTTT

clone size: few
V gene: TRBV2
D gene: NA
J gene: TRBJ1-3
CDR3 protein: CASSEAPRLPGNTIYF
CDR3 DNA: TGTGCCAGCAGTGAAGCTCCTCGCCTTCCTGGAAACACCATATATTTT

clone size: once
V gene: TRBV5-8
D gene: NA
J gene: TRBJ2-2
CDR3 protein: CASSLVSVANTGELFF
CDR3 DNA: TGTGCCAGCAGCTTGGTTTCCGTCGCGAACACCGGGGAGCTGTTTTTT

clone size: NA
V gene: TRBV19
D gene: NA
J gene: TRBJ2-4
CDR3 protein: CASSRPGTGNIQYF
CDR3 DNA: TGTGCCAGTAGTCGTCCGGGCACCGGGAACATTCAGTACTTC

clone size: once
V gene: TRBV27
D gene: TRBD1
J gene: TRBJ1-2
CDR3 protein: CASSLLRGRGYTF
CDR3 DNA: TGTGCCAGCAGTTTACTCAGGGGGCGAGGCTACACCTTC

clone size: few
V gene: TRBV4-1
D gene: TRBD2
J gene: TRBJ2-2
CDR3 protein: CASSKLSGGADTGELFF
CDR3 DNA: TGCGCCAGCAGCAAACTTAGCGGGGGGGCCGACACCGGGGAGCTGTTTTTT

clone size: NA
V gene: TRBV5-1
D gene: TRBD2
J gene: TRBJ2-1
CDR3 protein: CASSLGLAGLNEQFF
CDR3 DNA: TGCGCCAGCAGCTTGGGACTAGCGGGGCTAAATGAGCAGTTCTTC

clone size: NA
V gene: TRBV14
D gene: NA
J gene: TRBJ2-5
CDR3 protein: CASSQDDRGYQETQYF
CDR3 DNA: TGTGCCAGCAGCCAAGATGATAGGGGGTACCAAGAGACCCAGTACTTC

clone size: NA
V gene: TRBV2
D gene: TRBD1
J gene: TRBJ1-2
CDR3 protein: CASRPITLRYRGRNYGYTF
CDR3 DNA: TGTGCCAGCAGACCTATAACCCTGCGCTACAGGGGAAGAAACTATGGCTACACCTTC

clone size: NA
V gene: TRBV29-1
D gene: NA
J gene: TRBJ1-1
CDR3 protein: CSAVRRDGTEAFF
CDR3 DNA: TGCAGCGCCGTGCGCAGGGATGGGACTGAAGCTTTCTTT

clone size: NA
V gene: TRBV10-3
D gene: NA
J gene: TRBJ2-5
CDR3 protein: CAISELVSRETQYF
CDR3 DNA: TGTGCCATCAGTGAGTTGGTTAGCCGGGAGACCCAGTACTTC

clone size: NA
V gene: TRBV5-1
D gene: TRBD1
J gene: TRBJ1-2
CDR3 protein: CASSLQQGSSYGYTF
CDR3 DNA: TGCGCCAGCAGCTTGCAACAGGGGAGTAGCTATGGCTACACCTTC

clone size: NA
V gene: TRBV5-8
D gene: TRBD1
J gene: TRBJ1-1
CDR3 protein: CASSQTGFMNTEAFF
CDR3 DNA: TGTGCCAGCAGCCAGACAGGGTTTATGAACACTGAAGCTTTCTTT

clone size: NA
V gene: TRBV6-6
D gene: TRBD1
J gene: TRBJ1-2
CDR3 protein: CASSYVQGADGYTF
CDR3 DNA: TGTGCCAGCAGTTACGTACAGGGGGCGGATGGCTACACCTTC

clone size: once
V gene: TRBV6-5
D gene: NA
J gene: TRBJ1-4
CDR3 protein: CASSYRTNEKLFF
CDR3 DNA: TGTGCCAGCAGTTACAGGACTAATGAAAAACTGTTTTTT

clone size: NA
V gene: TRBV11-2
D gene: NA
J gene: TRBJ2-7
CDR3 protein: CASSEYTEQYF
CDR3 DNA: TGTGCCAGCAGCGAATATACCGAGCAGTACTTC

clone size: NA
V gene: TRBV5-6
D gene: NA
J gene: TRBJ1-3
CDR3 protein: CASQIWGFGNTIYF
CDR3 DNA: TGTGCCAGCCAGATTTGGGGTTTTGGAAACACCATATATTTT

clone size: once
V gene: TRBV5-6
D gene: TRBD2
J gene: TRBJ2-1
CDR3 protein: CASSLSGRYNEQFF
CDR3 DNA: TGTGCCAGCAGCTTAAGCGGGAGATACAATGAGCAGTTCTTC

clone size: NA
V gene: TRBV30
D gene: NA
J gene: TRBJ2-2
CDR3 protein: CAWSVWVNTGELFF
CDR3 DNA: TGTGCCTGGAGTGTATGGGTGAACACCGGGGAGCTGTTTTTT

clone size: NA
V gene: TRBV24-1
D gene: NA
J gene: TRBJ2-1
CDR3 protein: CATGNRGTSLCSYNEQFF
CDR3 DNA: TGTGCCACCGGAAACAGGGGGACTAGCTTGTGTTCCTACAATGAGCAGTTCTTC

clone size: once
V gene: TRBV30
D gene: NA
J gene: TRBJ2-3
CDR3 protein: CAWSGGDLGTDTQYF
CDR3 DNA: TGTGCCTGGAGTGGTGGAGACCTGGGCACAGATACGCAGTATTTT

clone size: NA
V gene: TRBV19
D gene: TRBD1
J gene: TRBJ2-2
CDR3 protein: CASRKARQGGAGELFF
CDR3 DNA: TGTGCCAGTCGAAAGGCTCGACAGGGGGGAGCCGGGGAGCTGTTTTTT

clone size: NA
V gene: TRBV19
D gene: NA
J gene: TRBJ1-1
CDR3 protein: CASWGVLEGTEAFF
CDR3 DNA: TGTGCCAGTTGGGGGGTGCTGGAGGGCACTGAAGCTTTCTTT

clone size: NA
V gene: TRBV10-3
D gene: TRBD1
J gene: TRBJ2-6
CDR3 protein: CAISARDRGSSGANVLTF
CDR3 DNA: TGTGCCATCAGTGCCCGGGACAGGGGGAGCTCTGGGGCCAACGTCCTGACTTTC

clone size: NA
V gene: TRBV4-2
D gene: TRBD1
J gene: TRBJ1-2
CDR3 protein: CASSQEGIGTAPTGGYTF
CDR3 DNA: TGTGCCAGCAGCCAAGAGGGTATCGGGACAGCCCCAACTGGCGGCTACACCTTC